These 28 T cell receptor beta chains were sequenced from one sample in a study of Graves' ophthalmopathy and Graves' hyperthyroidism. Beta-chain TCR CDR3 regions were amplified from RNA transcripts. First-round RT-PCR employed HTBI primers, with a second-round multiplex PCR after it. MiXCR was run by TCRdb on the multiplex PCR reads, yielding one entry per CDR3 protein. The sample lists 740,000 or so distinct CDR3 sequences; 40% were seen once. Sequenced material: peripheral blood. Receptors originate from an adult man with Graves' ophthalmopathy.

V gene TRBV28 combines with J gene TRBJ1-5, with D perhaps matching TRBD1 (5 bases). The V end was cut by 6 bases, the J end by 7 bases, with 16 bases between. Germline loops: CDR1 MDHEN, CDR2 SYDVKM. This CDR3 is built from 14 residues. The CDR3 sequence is CASSPGGGGQPQHF. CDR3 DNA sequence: TGTGCCAGCAGCCCGGGCGGGGGAGGGCAGCCCCAGCATTTT.

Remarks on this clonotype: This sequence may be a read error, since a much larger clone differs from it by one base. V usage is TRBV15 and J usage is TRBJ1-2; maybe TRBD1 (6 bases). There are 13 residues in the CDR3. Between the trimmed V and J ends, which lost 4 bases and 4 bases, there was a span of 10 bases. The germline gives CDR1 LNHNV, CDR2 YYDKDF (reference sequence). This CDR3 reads CATSNRDIYGYTF. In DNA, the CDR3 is TGTGCCACCAGCAACCGGGACATCTATGGCTACACCTTC.

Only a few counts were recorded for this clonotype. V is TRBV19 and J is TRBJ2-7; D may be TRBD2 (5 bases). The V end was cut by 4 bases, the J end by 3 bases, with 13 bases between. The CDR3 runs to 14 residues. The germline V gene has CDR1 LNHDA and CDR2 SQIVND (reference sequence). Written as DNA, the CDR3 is TGTGCCAGTAGTAGCGGGCCTCAGAACTACGAGCAGTACTTC. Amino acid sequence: CASSSGPQNYEQYF.

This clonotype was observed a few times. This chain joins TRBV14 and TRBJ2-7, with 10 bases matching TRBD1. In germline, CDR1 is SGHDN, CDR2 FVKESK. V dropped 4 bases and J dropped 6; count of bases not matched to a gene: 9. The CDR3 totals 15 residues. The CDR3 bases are TGTGCCAGCAGCCTTCGGACAGGGGGAAACAGCGAGCAGTACTTC. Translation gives CASSLRTGGNSEQYF.

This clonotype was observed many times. The CDR3 coding sequence is TGTGCCAGCAGCTGGGGACAATACGAGCAGTACTTC. This gives the protein CASSWGQYEQYF. The chain couples TRBV11-2 to TRBJ2-7; maybe TRBD1 (6 bases). The CDR3 is made up of 12 amino acids. V was pared by 4 bases and J by 4 bases, with 8 bases between. Germline CDR1 is SGHAT and CDR2 is FQNNGV.

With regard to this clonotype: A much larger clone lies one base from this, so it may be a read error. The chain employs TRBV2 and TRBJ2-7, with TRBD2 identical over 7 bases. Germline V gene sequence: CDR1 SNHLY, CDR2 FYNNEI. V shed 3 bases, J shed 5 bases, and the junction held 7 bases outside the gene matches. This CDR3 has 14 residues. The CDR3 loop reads CASSDLLAEDEQYF. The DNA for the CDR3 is TGTGCCAGCAGTGACCTGCTAGCGGAAGACGAGCAGTACTTC. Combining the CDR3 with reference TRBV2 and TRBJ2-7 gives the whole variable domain EPEVTQTPSHQVTQMGQEVILRCVPISNHLYFYWYRQILGQKVEFLVSFYNNEISEKSEIFDDQFSVERPDGSNFTLKIRSTKLEDSAMYFCASSDLLAEDEQYFGPGTRLTVT.

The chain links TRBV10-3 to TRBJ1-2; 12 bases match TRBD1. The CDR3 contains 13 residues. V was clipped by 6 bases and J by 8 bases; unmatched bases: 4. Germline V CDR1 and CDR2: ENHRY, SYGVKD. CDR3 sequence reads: CAIRGGQGAGYTF. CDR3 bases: TGTGCCATCAGGGGGGGACAGGGGGCCGGCTACACCTTC.

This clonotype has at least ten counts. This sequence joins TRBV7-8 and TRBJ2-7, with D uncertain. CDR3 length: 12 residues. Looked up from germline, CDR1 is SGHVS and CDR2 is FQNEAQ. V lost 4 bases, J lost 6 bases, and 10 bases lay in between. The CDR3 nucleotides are TGTGCCAGCAGCTCGGACCCCTCCGAGCAGTACTTC. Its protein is CASSSDPSEQYF. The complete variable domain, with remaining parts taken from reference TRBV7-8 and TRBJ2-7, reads GAGVSQSPRYKVAKRGQDVALRCDPISGHVSLFWYQQALGQGPEFLTYFQNEAQLDKSGLPSDRFFAERPEGSVSTLKIQRTQQEDSAVYLCASSSDPSEQYFGPGTRLTVT.

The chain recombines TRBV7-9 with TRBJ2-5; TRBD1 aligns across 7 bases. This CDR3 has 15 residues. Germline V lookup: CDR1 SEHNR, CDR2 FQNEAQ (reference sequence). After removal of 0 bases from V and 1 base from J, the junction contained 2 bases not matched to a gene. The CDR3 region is CASSLADRAQETQYF. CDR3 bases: TGTGCCAGCAGCTTAGCCGACAGGGCCCAAGAGACCCAGTACTTC.

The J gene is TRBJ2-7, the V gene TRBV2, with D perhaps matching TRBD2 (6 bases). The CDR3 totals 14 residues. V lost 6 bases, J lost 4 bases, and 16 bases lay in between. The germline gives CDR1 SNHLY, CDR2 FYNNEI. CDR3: CASSSLPGAYEQYF. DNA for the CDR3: TGTGCCAGCAGCTCCTTGCCGGGAGCGTACGAGCAGTACTTC. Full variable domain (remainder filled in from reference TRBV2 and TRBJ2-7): EPEVTQTPSHQVTQMGQEVILRCVPISNHLYFYWYRQILGQKVEFLVSFYNNEISEKSEIFDDQFSVERPDGSNFTLKIRSTKLEDSAMYFCASSSLPGAYEQYFGPGTRLTVT.

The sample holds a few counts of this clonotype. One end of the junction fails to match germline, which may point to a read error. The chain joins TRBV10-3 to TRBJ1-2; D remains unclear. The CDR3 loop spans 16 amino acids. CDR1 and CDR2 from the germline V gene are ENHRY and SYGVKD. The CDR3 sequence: CASSYSKTRGDYGYTF. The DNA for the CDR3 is TGTGCCAGCAGTTACTCGAAGACCCGCGGCGACTATGGCTACACCTTC.

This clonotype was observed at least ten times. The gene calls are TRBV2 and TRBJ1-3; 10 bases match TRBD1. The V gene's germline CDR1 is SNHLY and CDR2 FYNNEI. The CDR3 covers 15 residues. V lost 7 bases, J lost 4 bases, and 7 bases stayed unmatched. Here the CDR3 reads CASNPGQGYGNTIYF. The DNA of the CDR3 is TGTGCCAGCAACCCGGGACAGGGGTACGGAAACACCATATATTTT.

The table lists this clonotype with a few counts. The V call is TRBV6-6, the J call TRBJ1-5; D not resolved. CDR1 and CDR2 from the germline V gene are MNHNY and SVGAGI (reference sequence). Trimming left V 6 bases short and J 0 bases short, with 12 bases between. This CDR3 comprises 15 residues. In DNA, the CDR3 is TGTGCCAGCAGGGAACAGTGGGTTAGCAATCAGCCCCAGCATTTT. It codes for CASREQWVSNQPQHF.

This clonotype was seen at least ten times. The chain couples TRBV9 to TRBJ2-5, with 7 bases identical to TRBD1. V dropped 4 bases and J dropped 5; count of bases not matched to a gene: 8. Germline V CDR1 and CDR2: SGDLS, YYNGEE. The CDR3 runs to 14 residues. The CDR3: CASSQQGYLETQYF. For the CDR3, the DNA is TGTGCCAGCAGCCAACAGGGGTACTTGGAGACCCAGTACTTC.

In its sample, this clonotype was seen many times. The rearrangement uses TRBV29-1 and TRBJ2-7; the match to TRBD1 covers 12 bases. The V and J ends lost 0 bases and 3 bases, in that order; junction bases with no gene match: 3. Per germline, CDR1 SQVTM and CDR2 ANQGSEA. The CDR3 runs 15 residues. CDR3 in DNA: TGCAGCGTTGAAGAGGGGGACAGGGGGCTCTACGAGCAGTACTTC. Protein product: CSVEEGDRGLYEQYF.

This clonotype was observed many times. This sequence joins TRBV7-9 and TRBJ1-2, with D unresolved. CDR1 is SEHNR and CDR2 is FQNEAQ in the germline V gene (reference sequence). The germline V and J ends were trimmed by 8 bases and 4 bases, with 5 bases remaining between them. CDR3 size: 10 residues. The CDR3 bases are TGTGCCAGCGGTAGCTATGGCTACACCTTC. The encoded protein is CASGSYGYTF.

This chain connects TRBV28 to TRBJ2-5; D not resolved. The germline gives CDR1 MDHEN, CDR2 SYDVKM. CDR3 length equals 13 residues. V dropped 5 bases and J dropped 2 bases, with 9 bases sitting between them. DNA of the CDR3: TGTGCCAGCAGTACTCCGGGTCAAGAGACCCAGTACTTC. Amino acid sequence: CASSTPGQETQYF.

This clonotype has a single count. The CDR3 loop reads CAISEPGGGVYNEQFF. The CDR3 DNA is TGTGCCATCAGTGAGCCCGGTGGGGGGGTCTACAATGAGCAGTTCTTC. The chain couples TRBV10-3 to TRBJ2-7, with 7 positions matching TRBD2. The DNA end favors TRBJ2-1, so the J call may be wrong. In germline, CDR1 is ENHRY, CDR2 SYGVKD. This CDR3 has 16 residues.

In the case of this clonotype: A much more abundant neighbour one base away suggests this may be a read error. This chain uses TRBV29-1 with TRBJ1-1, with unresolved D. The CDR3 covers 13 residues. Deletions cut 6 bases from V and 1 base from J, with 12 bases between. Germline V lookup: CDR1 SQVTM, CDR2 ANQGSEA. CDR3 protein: CSVRRGENTEAFF. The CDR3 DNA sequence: TGCAGCGTCAGACGTGGGGAGAACACTGAAGCTTTCTTT.

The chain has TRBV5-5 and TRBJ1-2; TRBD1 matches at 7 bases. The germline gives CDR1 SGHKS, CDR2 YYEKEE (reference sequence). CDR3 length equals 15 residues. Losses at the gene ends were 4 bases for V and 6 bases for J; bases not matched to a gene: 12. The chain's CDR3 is CASSRTGQPINGYTF. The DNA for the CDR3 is TGTGCCAGCAGCCGGACGGGACAGCCAATTAATGGCTACACCTTC.

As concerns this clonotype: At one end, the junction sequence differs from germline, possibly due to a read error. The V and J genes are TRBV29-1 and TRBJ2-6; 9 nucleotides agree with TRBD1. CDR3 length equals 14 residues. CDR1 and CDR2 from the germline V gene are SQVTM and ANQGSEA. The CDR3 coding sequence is TGCAGTGCTCCGGACAGGGGTACCATGAACACTGAAGCTTTC. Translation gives CSAPDRGTMNTEAF.

The CDR3 sequence is CSASPNGLAGAPGELFF. CDR3 in DNA: TGCAGTGCTAGCCCGAACGGACTAGCGGGAGCTCCCGGGGAGCTGTTTTTT. The chain couples TRBV20-1 to TRBJ2-2, with TRBD2 matching 13 bases. The trim removed 3 bases at V and 6 bases at J, leaving 10 bases unmatched. This CDR3 is 17 amino acids long. The germline V gene encodes CDR1 DFQATT and CDR2 SNEGSKA (reference sequence).

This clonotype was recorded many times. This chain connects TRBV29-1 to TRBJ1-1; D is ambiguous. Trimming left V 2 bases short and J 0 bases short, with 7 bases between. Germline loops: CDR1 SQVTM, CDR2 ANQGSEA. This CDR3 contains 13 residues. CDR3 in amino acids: CSVERRLNTEAFF. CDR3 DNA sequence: TGCAGCGTTGAACGGCGTCTGAACACTGAAGCTTTCTTT.

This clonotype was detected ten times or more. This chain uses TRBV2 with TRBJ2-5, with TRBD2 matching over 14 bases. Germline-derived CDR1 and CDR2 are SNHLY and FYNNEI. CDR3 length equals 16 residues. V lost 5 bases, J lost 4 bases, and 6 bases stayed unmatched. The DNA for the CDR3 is TGTGCCAGCAGTTTACAGGGACTAGCGGGAGCAGAGACCCAGTACTTC. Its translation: CASSLQGLAGAETQYF. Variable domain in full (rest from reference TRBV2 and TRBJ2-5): EPEVTQTPSHQVTQMGQEVILRCVPISNHLYFYWYRQILGQKVEFLVSFYNNEISEKSEIFDDQFSVERPDGSNFTLKIRSTKLEDSAMYFCASSLQGLAGAETQYFGPGTRLLVL.

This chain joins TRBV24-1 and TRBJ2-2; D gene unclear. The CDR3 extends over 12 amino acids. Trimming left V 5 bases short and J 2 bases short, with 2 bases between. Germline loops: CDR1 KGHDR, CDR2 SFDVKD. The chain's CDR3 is CATSANTGELFF. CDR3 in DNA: TGTGCCACCAGTGCCAACACCGGGGAGCTGTTTTTT.

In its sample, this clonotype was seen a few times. Written as DNA, the CDR3 is TGTGCCAGCAGCCAGAACAGGATCTACGAGCAGTACTTC. Encoded protein: CASSQNRIYEQYF. The chain joins TRBV7-9 to TRBJ2-7; D is possibly TRBD1 (5 bases). The CDR3 is made up of 13 amino acids. CDR1 is SEHNR, CDR2 FQNEAQ, per germline (reference sequence). V lost 5 bases and J lost 3, with 11 bases in between.

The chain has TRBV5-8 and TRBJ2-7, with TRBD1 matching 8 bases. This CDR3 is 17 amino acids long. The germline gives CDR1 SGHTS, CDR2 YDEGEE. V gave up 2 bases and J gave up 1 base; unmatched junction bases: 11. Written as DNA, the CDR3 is TGTGCCAGCAGCTTTTCCCCGGGACAGGCAATTTCCTACGAGCAGTACTTC. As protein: CASSFSPGQAISYEQYF. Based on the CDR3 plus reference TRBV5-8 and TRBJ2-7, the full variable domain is EAGVTQSPTHLIKTRGQQATLRCSPISGHTSVYWYQQALGLGLQFLLWYDEGEERNRGNFPPRFSGRQFPNYSSELNVNALELEDSALYLCASSFSPGQAISYEQYFGPGTRLTVT.

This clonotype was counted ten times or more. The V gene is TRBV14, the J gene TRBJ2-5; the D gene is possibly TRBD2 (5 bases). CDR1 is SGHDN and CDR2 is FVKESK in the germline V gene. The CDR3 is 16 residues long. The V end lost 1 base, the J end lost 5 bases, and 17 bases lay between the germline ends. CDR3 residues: CASSQGTGGLGETQYF. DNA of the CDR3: TGTGCCAGCAGCCAAGGGACGGGCGGACTCGGGGAGACCCAGTACTTC.